This entry is about one T cell receptor beta chain. This sample was taken from a study of control samples from healthy donors and cancer patients. The assay was immunoSEQ multiplex PCR, and TCRdb's table has in-frame clones only and misses some. This sample has about 170,000 clones, with just under 95% found just once. Sample: blood. The receptor was isolated from a woman aged 60-75 years in good health.

Written as DNA, the CDR3 is TGTGCCAGCAGCCTAGACACAGGGGGCCATCAGCCCCAGCATTTT. Residues: CASSLDTGGHQPQHF. V is TRBV7-9 and J is TRBJ1-5, with 9 nucleotides matching TRBD1. This CDR3 region has 15 residues. Germline CDR1 SEHNR, CDR2 FQNEAQ (reference sequence). The trim removed 5 bases at V and 5 bases at J, leaving 7 bases unmatched. Combining the CDR3 with reference TRBV7-9 and TRBJ1-5 gives the whole variable domain DTGVSQNPRHKITKRGQNVTFRCDPISEHNRLYWYRQTLGQGPEFLTYFQNEAQLEKSRLLSDRFSAERPKGSFSTLEIQRTEQGDSAMYLCASSLDTGGHQPQHFGDGTRLSIL.